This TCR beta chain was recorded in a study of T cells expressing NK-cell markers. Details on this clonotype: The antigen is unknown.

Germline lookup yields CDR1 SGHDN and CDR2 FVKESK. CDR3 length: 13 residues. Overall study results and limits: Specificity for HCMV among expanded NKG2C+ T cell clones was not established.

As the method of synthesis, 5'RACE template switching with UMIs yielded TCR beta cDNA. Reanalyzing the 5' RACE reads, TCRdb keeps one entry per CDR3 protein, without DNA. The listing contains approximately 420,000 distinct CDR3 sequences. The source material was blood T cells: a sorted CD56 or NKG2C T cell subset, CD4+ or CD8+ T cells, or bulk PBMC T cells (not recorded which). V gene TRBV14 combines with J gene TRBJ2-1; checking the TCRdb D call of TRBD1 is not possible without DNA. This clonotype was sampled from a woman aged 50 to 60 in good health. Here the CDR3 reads CASSRNRGGEQFF.